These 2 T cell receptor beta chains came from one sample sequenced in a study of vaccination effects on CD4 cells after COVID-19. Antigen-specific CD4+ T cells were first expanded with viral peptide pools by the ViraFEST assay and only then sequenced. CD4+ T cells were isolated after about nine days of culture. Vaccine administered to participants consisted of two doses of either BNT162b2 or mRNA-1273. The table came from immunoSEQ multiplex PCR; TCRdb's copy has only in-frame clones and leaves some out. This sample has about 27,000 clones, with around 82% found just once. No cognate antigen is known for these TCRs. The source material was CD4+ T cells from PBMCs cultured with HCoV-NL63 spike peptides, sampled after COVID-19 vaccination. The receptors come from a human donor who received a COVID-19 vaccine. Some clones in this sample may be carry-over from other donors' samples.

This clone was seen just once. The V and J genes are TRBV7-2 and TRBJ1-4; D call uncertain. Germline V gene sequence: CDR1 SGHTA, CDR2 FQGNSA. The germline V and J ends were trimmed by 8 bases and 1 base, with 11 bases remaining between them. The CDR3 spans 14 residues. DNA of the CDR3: TGTGCCAGCCGACCGGGCCTAACTAATGAAAAACTGTTTTTT. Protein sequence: CASRPGLTNEKLFF.

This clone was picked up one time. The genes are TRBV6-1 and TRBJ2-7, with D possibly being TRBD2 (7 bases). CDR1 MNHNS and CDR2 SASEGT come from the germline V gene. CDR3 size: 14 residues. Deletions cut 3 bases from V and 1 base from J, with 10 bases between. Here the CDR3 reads CASSEGGPSYEQYV. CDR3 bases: TGTGCCAGCAGTGAGGGGGGGCCTTCCTACGAGCAGTACGTC.